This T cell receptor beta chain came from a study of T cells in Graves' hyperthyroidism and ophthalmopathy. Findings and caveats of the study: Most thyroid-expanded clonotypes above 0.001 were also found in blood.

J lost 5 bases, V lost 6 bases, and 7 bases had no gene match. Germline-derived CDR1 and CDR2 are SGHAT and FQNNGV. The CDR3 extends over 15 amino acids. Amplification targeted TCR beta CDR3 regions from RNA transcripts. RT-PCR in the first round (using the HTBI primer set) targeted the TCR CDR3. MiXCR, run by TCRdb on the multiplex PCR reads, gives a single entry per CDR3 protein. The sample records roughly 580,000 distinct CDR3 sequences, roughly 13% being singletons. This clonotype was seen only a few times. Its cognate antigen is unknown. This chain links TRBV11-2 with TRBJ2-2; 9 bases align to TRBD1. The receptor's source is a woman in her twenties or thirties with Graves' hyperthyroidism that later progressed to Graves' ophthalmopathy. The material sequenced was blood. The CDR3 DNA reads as TGTGCCAGCAGACCTCTGACAGGGGGAACCGGGGAGCTGTTTTTT. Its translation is CASRPLTGGTGELFF. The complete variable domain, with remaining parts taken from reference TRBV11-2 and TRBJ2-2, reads EAGVAQSPRYKIIEKRQSVAFWCNPISGHATLYWYQQILGQGPKLLIQFQNNGVVDDSQLPKDRFSAERLKGVDSTLKIQPAKLEDSAVYLCASRPLTGGTGELFFGEGSRLTVL.